This T cell receptor beta chain is drawn from a study of blood T cell repertoires in COVID-19. The CDR3 loop spans 15 amino acids. V was clipped by 0 bases and J by 0 bases; unmatched bases: 1. The V gene's germline CDR1 is SGHRS and CDR2 YFSETQ. Clones were sequenced by immunoSEQ multiplex PCR, and TCRdb holds only the in-frame ones, with some missing. The sample records fewer than 150,000 clones, around 85% being singletons. The gene calls are TRBV5-1 and TRBJ2-5; 8 nucleotides align to TRBD1. Source material: peripheral blood. The sequence came from a man aged 45 to 65 with acute or convalescent COVID-19. The CDR3 sequence: CASSLGTGNQETQYF. The CDR3 DNA follows: TGCGCCAGCAGCTTGGGGACAGGGAACCAAGAGACCCAGTACTTC.